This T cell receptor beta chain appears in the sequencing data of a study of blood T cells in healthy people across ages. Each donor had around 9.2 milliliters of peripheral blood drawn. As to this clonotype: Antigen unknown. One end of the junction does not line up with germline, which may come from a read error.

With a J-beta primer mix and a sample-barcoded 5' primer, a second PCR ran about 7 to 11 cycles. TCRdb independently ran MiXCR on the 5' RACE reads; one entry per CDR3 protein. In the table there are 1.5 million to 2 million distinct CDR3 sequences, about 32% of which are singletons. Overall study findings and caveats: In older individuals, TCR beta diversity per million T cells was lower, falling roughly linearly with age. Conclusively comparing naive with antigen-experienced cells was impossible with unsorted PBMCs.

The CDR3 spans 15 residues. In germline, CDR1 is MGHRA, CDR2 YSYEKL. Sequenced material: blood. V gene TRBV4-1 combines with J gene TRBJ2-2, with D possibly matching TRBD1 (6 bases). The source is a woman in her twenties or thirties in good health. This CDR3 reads CAGSQTPRGTGELFF. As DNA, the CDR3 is TGCGCCGGCAGCCAGACGCCTAGGGGGACCGGGGAGCTGTTTTTT.